The present entry profiles one T cell receptor (beta chain) with its context. This clone showed up just once. The specificity of this receptor is unknown. Base qualities were left out, and no much larger clone turns up one base away. The data stem from a study of beta chain features in type 1 diabetes (dated by TCRdb to between 2017 and 2018). The study in broad terms: Patients and healthy donors did not differ in mean age, gender distribution, total cell number or subset yield. In the study, recently diagnosed type 1 diabetes patients and matched healthy donors were compared on the TCRB repertoires of their sorted circulating CD4+ T cell subsets. Naive and central memory subsets were obtained from all 30 or so donors, but regulatory and stem cell-like memory subsets were isolated from only 8 patients and about 8 healthy donors. A total of some 100,000,000 sorted cells were examined across all samples, and a strong correlation was observed between cell number per subset and RNA yield.

The junction shows trimming of 0 bases on V and 7 bases on J, plus 9 bases between the germline ends. From the cysteine up to the phenylalanine, the CDR3 has a length of 12 residues. The read is trimmed to its CDR3 DNA, 36 bases read in frame from base 1. CDR1 and CDR2, per the germline V gene (reference sequence), are GTSNPN and SVGIG. Each donor gave one peripheral blood draw, averaging approximately 0.12 L, which was collected into heparinised tubes. A BD FACSAria II and a panel including CD45RO, CCR7, CD25, CD127, CD95 and CD27 were used to sort naive, central memory, regulatory and stem cell-like memory CD4+ T cells. Every sorted population had a purity above 98%. PBMCs were isolated right away by Lymphoprep density gradient centrifugation and were stained directly, without culture. Samples were stained and sorted in pairs, with one healthy donor and one patient per experiment, so that batch effects were minimized.

Beyond this particular receptor, the publication reports: In all four CD4+ subsets, TCRB CDR3 length was moderately but significantly shorter in type 1 diabetes patients. The naive, central memory and regulatory TCRB repertoires appeared to resemble one another more closely among patients than among healthy donors. Because the HLA sub-analyses included only small numbers of individuals, any influence of HLA type on TCRB rearrangement was left unresolved. Sequencing cDNA rather than genomic DNA could over-represent highly expressing activated cells, although activation and CD3 levels did not differ between groups. At VDJ recombination sites, patients with type 1 diabetes made fewer insertions and deleted more nucleotides, a pattern implying thymic rearrangement abnormalities. PCR might favor shorter templates, but patient and control samples were amplified and corrected together, so any skew would affect both groups equally.

The High Capacity cDNA Reverse Transcription Kit was used to reverse transcribe all of the isolated RNA, meaning that expressed TCRB transcripts were what got sequenced. Deep immunoSEQ sequencing was performed on naive, central memory and regulatory T cell samples, with an average of about 3.6 million total reads per sample. Sorted cells were lysed in RLT buffer and RNA was extracted with DNase-treated RNeasy Micro or Mini kits, depending on cell number. To prevent cross-contamination, every cell subset was processed on its own, while patient and healthy donor samples were processed together. The immunoSEQ multiplex PCR was used to amplify TCRB sequences from cDNA, generating 87-bp fragments that spanned the CDR3 region. Amplicons were sequenced on the Illumina HiSeq platform. The source study handled its data this way. Synthetic template baselines were used to correct PCR bias computationally, reads within Hamming distance 2 were collapsed together, and singletons that could not be merged were discarded. By aligning reads against IMGT, V, D and J genes, CDR3 length, and insertions or deletions at six rearrangement sites were assigned. Within each subset, clonotype counts were normalized to sorted cell number, after which true diversity and Gini coefficients were computed with the tcR R package. The overlap coefficient, calculated on TCRB nucleotide sequences, was used to quantify repertoire sharing. Out-of-frame TCRB sequences from naive cells were analyzed to stand in for the pre-selection repertoire. TCRdb provides this immuneACCESS table in a form limited to in-frame rearrangements. Some clones are lacking; in checked studies, under half of them reflect an unresolved V gene, and why the rest are absent is not known. V, J and clone size are taken as reported in that table, and D and trimming were inferred from the DNA itself. Across this sample there are 450,000 to 550,000 clones, with approximately 30% seen only once. The ten most abundant clones make up around 0.065% of the sample.

The source of this sequence is a man between 18 and 35 years old in good health. The specimen was naive CD4+ T cells from blood. The intended sense of this specimen's cell subset or site label: true naive CD4+ T cells. Here the chain combines TRBV30 and TRBJ1-2, with a weak D call of TRBD1 (6 bases match). The sequenced DNA is TGTGCCTGGAGTGTAATAGGGGGTGGCTACACCTTC. Translation gives CAWSVIGGGYTF.